This T cell receptor (beta chain) was obtained from a study of T cells in Graves' hyperthyroidism and ophthalmopathy. Overall study findings and caveats: Ophthalmopathy could be told apart from stable hyperthyroidism with a 13 V-J model.

RNA transcripts yielded amplified TCR beta CDR3 regions. The HTBI primer set served for first-round RT-PCR of the TCR CDR3. MiXCR, run by TCRdb on the multiplex PCR reads, gives a single entry per CDR3 protein. The repertoire holds 380,000 or so distinct CDR3 sequences, about 15% seen once, with around 24% in the top ten. In regard to this clonotype: No antigen is known for it.

The V gene's germline CDR1 is LNHNV and CDR2 YYDKDF (reference sequence). The ends lost 7 bases at V and 5 bases at J; junction bases unmatched: 22. The CDR3 length is 19 residues. The chain has TRBV15 and TRBJ2-2; 7 nucleotides align to TRBD1. The TCR comes from a woman younger than 45 with Graves' hyperthyroidism. Source material: blood. The DNA for the CDR3 is TGTGCCACCATCCAAGAACGAAAAGGGGGCGCGAGGAGGACCGGGGAGCTGTTTTTT. This gives the protein CATIQERKGGARRTGELFF.